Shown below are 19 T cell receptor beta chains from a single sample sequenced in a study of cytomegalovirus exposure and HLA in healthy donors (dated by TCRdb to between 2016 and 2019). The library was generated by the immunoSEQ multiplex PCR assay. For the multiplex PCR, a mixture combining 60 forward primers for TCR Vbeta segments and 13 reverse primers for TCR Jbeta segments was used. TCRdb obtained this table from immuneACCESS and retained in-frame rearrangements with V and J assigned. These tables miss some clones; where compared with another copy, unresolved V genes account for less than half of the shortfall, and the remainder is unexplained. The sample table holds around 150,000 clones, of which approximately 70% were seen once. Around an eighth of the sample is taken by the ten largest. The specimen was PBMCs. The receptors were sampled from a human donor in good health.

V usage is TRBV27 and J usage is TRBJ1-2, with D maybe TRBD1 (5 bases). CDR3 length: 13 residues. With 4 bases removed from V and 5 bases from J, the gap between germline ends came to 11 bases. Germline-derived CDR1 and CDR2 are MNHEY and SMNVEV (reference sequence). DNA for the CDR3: TGTGCCAGCAGTTCGCAGGGAAGATATGGCTACACCTTC. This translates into CASSSQGRYGYTF.

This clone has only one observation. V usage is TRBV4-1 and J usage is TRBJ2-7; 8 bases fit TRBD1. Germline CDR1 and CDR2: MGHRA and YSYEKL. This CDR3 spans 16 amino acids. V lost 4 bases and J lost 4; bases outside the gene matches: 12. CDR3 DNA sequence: TGCGCCAGCAGCCCGACAGGGGCGTCCTTATTTTACGAGCAGTACTTC. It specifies CASSPTGASLFYEQYF.

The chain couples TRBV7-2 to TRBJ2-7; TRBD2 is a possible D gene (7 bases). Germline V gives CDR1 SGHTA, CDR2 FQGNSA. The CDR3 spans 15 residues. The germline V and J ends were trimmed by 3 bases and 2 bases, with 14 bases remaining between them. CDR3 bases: TGTGCCAGCAGCTTTAGGCGGGGGCGAACCTACGAGCAGTACTTC. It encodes CASSFRRGRTYEQYF. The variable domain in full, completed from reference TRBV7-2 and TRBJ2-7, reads GAGVSQSPSNKVTEKGKDVELRCDPISGHTALYWYRQSLGQGLEFLIYFQGNSAPDKSGLPSDRFSAERTGGSVSTLTIQRTQQEDSAVYLCASSFRRGRTYEQYFGPGTRLTVT.

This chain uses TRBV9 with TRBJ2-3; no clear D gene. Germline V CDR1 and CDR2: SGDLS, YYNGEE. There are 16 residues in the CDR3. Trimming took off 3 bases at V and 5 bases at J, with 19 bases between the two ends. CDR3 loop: CASSASDSIVRDTQYF. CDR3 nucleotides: TGTGCCAGCAGCGCCTCCGACTCAATTGTGCGAGATACGCAGTATTTT. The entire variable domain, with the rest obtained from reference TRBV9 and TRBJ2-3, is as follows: DSGVTQTPKHLITATGQRVTLRCSPRSGDLSVYWYQQSLDQGLQFLIQYYNGEERAKGNILERFSAQQFPDLHSELNLSSLELGDSALYFCASSASDSIVRDTQYFGPGTRLTVL.

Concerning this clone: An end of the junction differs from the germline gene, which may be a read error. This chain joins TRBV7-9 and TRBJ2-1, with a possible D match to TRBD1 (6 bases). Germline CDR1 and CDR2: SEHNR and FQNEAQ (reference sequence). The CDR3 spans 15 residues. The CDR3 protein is CSSSLARGTYNEQFF. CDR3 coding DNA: TGTTCCAGCAGCTTAGCGCGTGGGACATACAATGAGCAGTTCTTC.

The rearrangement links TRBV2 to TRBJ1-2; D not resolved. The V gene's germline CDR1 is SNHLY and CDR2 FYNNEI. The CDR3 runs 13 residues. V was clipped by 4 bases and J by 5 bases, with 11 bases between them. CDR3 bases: TGTGCCAGCAGTGTTGGAGGGCCTTATGGCTACACCTTC. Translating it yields CASSVGGPYGYTF.

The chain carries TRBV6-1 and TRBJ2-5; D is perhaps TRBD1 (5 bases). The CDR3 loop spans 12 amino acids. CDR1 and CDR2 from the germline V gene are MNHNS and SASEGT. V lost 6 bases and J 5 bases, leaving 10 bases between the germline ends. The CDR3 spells CASSKGVETQYF. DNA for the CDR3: TGTGCCAGCAGCAAAGGGGTCGAGACCCAGTACTTC.

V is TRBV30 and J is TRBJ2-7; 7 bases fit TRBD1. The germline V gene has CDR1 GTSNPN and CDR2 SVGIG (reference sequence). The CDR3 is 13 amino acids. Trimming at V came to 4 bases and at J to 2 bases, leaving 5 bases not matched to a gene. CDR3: CAWIGTDAYEQYF. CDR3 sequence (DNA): TGTGCCTGGATTGGGACAGACGCCTACGAGCAGTACTTC.

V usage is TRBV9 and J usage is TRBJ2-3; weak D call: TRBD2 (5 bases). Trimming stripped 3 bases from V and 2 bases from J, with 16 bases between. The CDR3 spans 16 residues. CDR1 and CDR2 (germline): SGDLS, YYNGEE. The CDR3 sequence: CASSGASPGDTDTQYF. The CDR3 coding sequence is TGTGCCAGCAGCGGGGCTAGCCCCGGGGACACAGATACGCAGTATTTT. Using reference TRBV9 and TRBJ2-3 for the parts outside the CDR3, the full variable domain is DSGVTQTPKHLITATGQRVTLRCSPRSGDLSVYWYQQSLDQGLQFLIQYYNGEERAKGNILERFSAQQFPDLHSELNLSSLELGDSALYFCASSGASPGDTDTQYFGPGTRLTVL.

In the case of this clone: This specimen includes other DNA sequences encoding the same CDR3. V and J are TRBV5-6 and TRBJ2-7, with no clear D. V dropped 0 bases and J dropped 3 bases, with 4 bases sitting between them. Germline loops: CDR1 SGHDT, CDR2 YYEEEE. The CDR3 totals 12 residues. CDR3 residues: CASSLDYYEQYF. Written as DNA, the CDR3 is TGTGCCAGCAGCTTGGATTACTACGAGCAGTACTTC. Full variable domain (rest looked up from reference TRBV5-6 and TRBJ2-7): DAGVTQSPTHLIKTRGQQVTLRCSPKSGHDTVSWYQQALGQGPQFIFQYYEEEERQRGNFPDRFSGHQFPNYSSELNVNALLLGDSALYLCASSLDYYEQYFGPGTRLTVT.

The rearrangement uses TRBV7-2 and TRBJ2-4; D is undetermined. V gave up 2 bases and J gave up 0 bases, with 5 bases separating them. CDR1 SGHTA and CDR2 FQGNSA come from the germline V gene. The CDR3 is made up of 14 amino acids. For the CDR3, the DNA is TGTGCCAGCAGCTTAACAGTAGCCAAAAACATTCAGTACTTC. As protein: CASSLTVAKNIQYF.

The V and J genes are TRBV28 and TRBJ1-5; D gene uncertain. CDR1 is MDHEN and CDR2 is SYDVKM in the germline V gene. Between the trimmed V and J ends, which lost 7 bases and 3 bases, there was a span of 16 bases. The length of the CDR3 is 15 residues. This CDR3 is CASTPAQVINQPQHF. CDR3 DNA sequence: TGTGCCAGCACCCCTGCGCAGGTCATCAATCAGCCCCAGCATTTT.

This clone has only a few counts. The chain's CDR3 is CASSRGTNRGGGELFF. CDR3 sequence (DNA): TGTGCCAGCAGTAGAGGGACTAATAGAGGGGGCGGGGAGCTGTTTTTT. This chain joins TRBV27 and TRBJ2-2; weak D call: TRBD2 (7 bases). V dropped 5 bases and J dropped 7 bases, with 20 bases sitting between them. The V gene's germline CDR1 is MNHEY and CDR2 SMNVEV (reference sequence). The CDR3 runs 16 residues.

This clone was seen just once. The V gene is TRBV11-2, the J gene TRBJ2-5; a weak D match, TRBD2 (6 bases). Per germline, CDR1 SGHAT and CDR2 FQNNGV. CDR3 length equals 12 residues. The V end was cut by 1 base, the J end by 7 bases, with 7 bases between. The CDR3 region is CASSLGGGTQYF. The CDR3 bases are TGTGCCAGCAGCTTAGGGGGAGGGACCCAGTACTTC.

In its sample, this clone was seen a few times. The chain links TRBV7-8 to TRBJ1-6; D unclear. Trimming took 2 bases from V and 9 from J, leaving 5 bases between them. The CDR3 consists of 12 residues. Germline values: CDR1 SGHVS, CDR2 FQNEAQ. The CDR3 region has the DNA TGTGCCAGCAGCTTATCGAGTTCACCCCTCCACTTT. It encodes CASSLSSSPLHF.

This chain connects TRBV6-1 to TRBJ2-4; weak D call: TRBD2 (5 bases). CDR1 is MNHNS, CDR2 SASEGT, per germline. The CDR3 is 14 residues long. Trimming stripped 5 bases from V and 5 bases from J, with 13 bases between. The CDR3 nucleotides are TGTGCCAGCAGTTTTGCAGCCGGGGAAAACATTCAGTACTTC. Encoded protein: CASSFAAGENIQYF.

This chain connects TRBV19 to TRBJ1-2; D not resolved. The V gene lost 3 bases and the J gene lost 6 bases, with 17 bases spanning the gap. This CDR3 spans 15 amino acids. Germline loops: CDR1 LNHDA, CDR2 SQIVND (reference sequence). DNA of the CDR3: TGTGCCAGTAGTATGCAGGTGGGCGGGAACAATGGCTACACCTTC. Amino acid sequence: CASSMQVGGNNGYTF.

CDR3 sequence reads: CASRGGYEQYF. The CDR3 bases are TGCGCCAGCAGAGGGGGTTACGAGCAGTACTTC. The chain uses TRBV10-2 and TRBJ2-7; tentative D call: TRBD1 (6 bases). The CDR3 length is 11 residues. Germline CDR1 and CDR2: WSHSY and SAAADI. V was clipped by 6 bases and J by 4 bases, with 7 bases between them.

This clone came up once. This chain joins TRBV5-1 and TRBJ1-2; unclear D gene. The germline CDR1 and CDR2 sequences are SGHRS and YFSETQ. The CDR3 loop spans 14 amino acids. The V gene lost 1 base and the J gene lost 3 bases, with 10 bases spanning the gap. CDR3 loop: CASSLLASDYGYTF. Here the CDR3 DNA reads TGCGCCAGCAGCTTGTTAGCGAGCGACTATGGCTACACCTTC.